The rows below give T cell receptor beta chains drawn from one sample of a study of T cell responses to AZD1222 COVID-19 vaccine. The method was immunoSEQ multiplex PCR; TCRdb's version includes in-frame clones alone and lacks a portion of them. The sample carries approximately 100,000 clones, about nine tenths recorded once. The starting material was peripheral blood, obtained on day 0 of AZD1222 vaccination. The origin of the receptors is an adult in good health. Both conserved end residues are part of each CDR3. Each record gives: D gene, J gene, V gene, clone size, CDR3 DNA, CDR3 protein. The D gene is left open where the match is weak. Only part of the rows carry a size: once, few, many, or a class if the clone is expanded.

>.|TRBJ2-3|TRBV13|.
TGTGCCAGCAGTTCAACGTGGCGGTCCACAGATACGCAGTATTTT
CASSSTWRSTDTQYF
>.|TRBJ2-2|TRBV3-1/TRBV3-2|few
TGTGCCAGTACCAGGGTGAACACCGGGGAGCTGTTTTTT
CASTRVNTGELFF
>.|TRBJ1-5|TRBV4-3|.
TGCGCCAGCAGCCAAGAGATAAATCAGCCCCAGCATTTT
CASSQEINQPQHF
>TRBD1|TRBJ2-7|TRBV18|.
TGTGCCAGCTCACAACAGGGGGATTCCTACGAGCAGTACTTC
CASSQQGDSYEQYF
>.|TRBJ2-7|TRBV16|once
TGTGCCAGCAGCCAATCGGGCCAGGCGAGATACGAGCAGTACTTC
CASSQSGQARYEQYF
>.|TRBJ1-5|TRBV28|.
TGTGCCAGCAGTTTATGGGGTGATTCCCAGCATTTT
CASSLWGDSQHF
>.|TRBJ2-1|TRBV28|.
TGTGCCAGCAGTCGGGCTCGGGATGAGCAGTTCTTC
CASSRARDEQFF
>.|TRBJ2-1|TRBV5-1|.
TGCGCCAGCAGCCTTGACGGGTACAATGAGCAGTTCTTC
CASSLDGYNEQFF
>.|TRBJ2-2|TRBV4-1|.
TGCGCCAGCAGCCAGGGCACCGGGGAGCTGTTTTTT
CASSQGTGELFF
>TRBD1|TRBJ1-5|TRBV5-1|.
TGCGCCAGCAGCCAAGGGACAGGGAATCAGCCCCAGCATTTT
CASSQGTGNQPQHF
>.|TRBJ2-7|TRBV29-1|.
TGCAGCGTTGAGGGGGAGGTGAACGAGCAGTACTTC
CSVEGEVNEQYF
>TRBD2|TRBJ2-7|TRBV28|few
TGTGCCAGCAGTCCCGGGACTAGCGGGAGGGCTCCCTACGAGCAGTACTTC
CASSPGTSGRAPYEQYF
>TRBD1|TRBJ1-6|TRBV6-5|.
TGTGCCAGCAGAAGACAGGGGGCGCGAAATTCACCCCTCCACTTT
CASRRQGARNSPLHF
>.|TRBJ2-7|TRBV2|few
TGTGCCAGCAGTCAAGGGGTCGGCTCCTACGAGCAGTACTTC
CASSQGVGSYEQYF
>.|TRBJ2-3|TRBV19|.
TGTGCCAGTAGCCCTCAGGGAAGCACAGATACGCAGTATTTT
CASSPQGSTDTQYF
>.|TRBJ1-3|TRBV30|once
TGTGCCTGGAGGGGGGGCCACTCTGGAAACACCATATATTTT
CAWRGGHSGNTIYF
>.|TRBJ1-1|TRBV28|.
TGTGCCAGCAAGACGACGTGGGGGGAAGCTTTCTTT
CASKTTWGEAFF
>.|TRBJ1-2|TRBV5-1|.
TGCGCCAGCAGCTTGGACTGGAAAGGCTACACCTTC
CASSLDWKGYTF
>.|TRBJ1-4|TRBV6-5|.
TGTGCCAGCAGCTTGACAGGCACTAATGAAAAACTGTTTTTT
CASSLTGTNEKLFF
>TRBD1|TRBJ2-2|TRBV7-2|.
TGTGCCAGCAGCTTACGGGAGGGACAGGGGGCGAGGGCCGGGGAGCTGTTTTTT
CASSLREGQGARAGELFF